These T cell receptor beta chains were read from a single sample in a study of T cells after yellow fever vaccination. TCRdb recomputed calls from the 5' RACE reads with MiXCR, one row per CDR3 protein. The sample has about 320,000 distinct CDR3 sequences, about 4.5% seen once. This specimen consisted of PBMCs, obtained 15 days after the yellow fever booster vaccination. The receptors derive from a man between 18 and 29 years old who received the YFV17D yellow fever vaccine. Both conserved end residues are part of each CDR3. A D gene is named only where the DNA matches it firmly. Expanded clones are given a class, and other clones once, few, many or no size at all.

v_call,d_call,j_call,clone_size,cdr3_aa,cdr3_nt
TRBV7-8,.,TRBJ1-6,.,CASSLDPGLNSPLHF,TGTGCCAGCAGCTTAGATCCAGGGTTAAATTCACCCCTCCACTTT
TRBV12-3/TRBV12-4,.,TRBJ1-2,many,CASSFNRNYGYTF,TGTGCCAGCAGTTTTAACAGGAACTATGGCTACACCTTC
TRBV10-2,.,TRBJ1-1,.,CASSDGGGSSEAFF,TGCGCCAGCAGTGACGGAGGTGGATCGTCGGAAGCTTTCTTT
TRBV10-1,TRBD1,TRBJ2-7,many,CASSGAGGEQYF,TGCGCCAGCAGTGGTGCAGGGGGCGAGCAGTACTTC
TRBV7-2,.,TRBJ2-2,many,CASSLMVLGTGELFF,TGTGCCAGCAGCCTGATGGTACTCGGGACCGGGGAGCTGTTTTTT
TRBV4-3,TRBD1,TRBJ2-1,few,CASSQEGTGGLNEQFF,TGCGCCAGCAGCCAGGAAGGGACAGGGGGTCTAAATGAGCAGTTCTTC
TRBV12-3/TRBV12-4,.,TRBJ1-2,many,CASRSQGIAYGYTF,TGTGCCAGCAGATCTCAGGGGATTGCCTATGGCTACACCTTC
TRBV10-3,TRBD1,TRBJ1-2,many,CAITRQGNGYTF,TGTGCCATCACCAGACAGGGGAATGGCTACACCTTC
TRBV20-1,.,TRBJ2-1,many,CSARDLPTSYNEQFF,TGCAGTGCTAGAGATTTACCTACCTCCTACAATGAGCAGTTCTTC
TRBV7-8,TRBD1,TRBJ2-7,few,CASRRTGYRSSYEQYF,TGTGCCAGCAGGCGGACAGGCTATAGAAGCTCCTACGAGCAGTACTTC
TRBV7-9,.,TRBJ1-4,many,CASSSRNEKLFF,TGTGCCAGCAGCTCCCGAAATGAAAAACTGTTTTTT
TRBV11-2,.,TRBJ1-4,.,CASSLDPPGTGDEKLFF,TGTGCCAGCAGCTTAGATCCCCCTGGCACCGGGGATGAAAAACTGTTTTTT
TRBV5-1,.,TRBJ2-1,few,CASSLAGTGGDEQFF,TGCGCCAGCAGCTTGGCGGGGACCGGCGGCGATGAGCAGTTCTTC
TRBV5-6,.,TRBJ2-7,many,CASSLRTGMGEQYF,TGTGCCAGCAGCTTACGAACAGGGATGGGGGAGCAGTACTTC
TRBV6-6,.,TRBJ1-6,many,CASSYSTGEGNSPLHF,TGTGCCAGCAGTTACTCCACCGGGGAAGGCAATTCACCCCTCCACTTT
TRBV4-3,TRBD1,TRBJ2-5,many,CASSHAGTAATQYF,TGCGCCAGCAGCCATGCCGGGACAGCGGCTACCCAGTACTTC
TRBV4-2,.,TRBJ2-1,.,CASSLGGGPTSSYNEQFF,TGTGCCAGCAGCCTAGGAGGGGGTCCTACGAGCTCCTACAATGAGCAGTTCTTC
TRBV12-3/TRBV12-4,.,TRBJ2-7,many,CASNIGHSSYEQYF,TGTGCCAGCAATATCGGTCACAGCTCCTACGAGCAGTACTTC
TRBV20-1,TRBD1,TRBJ1-4,many,CSASDRGYEKLFF,TGCAGTGCTTCAGACAGGGGCTATGAAAAACTGTTTTTT
TRBV20-1,.,TRBJ1-1,many,CSARRDTEAFF,TGCAGTGCTCGCAGGGACACTGAAGCTTTCTTT
TRBV5-1,.,TRBJ2-6,few,CASMRSGPAGANVLTF,TGCGCCAGCATGAGGTCAGGTCCGGCTGGGGCCAACGTCCTGACTTTC
TRBV9,.,TRBJ2-5,many,CASSVGWGAKETQYF,TGTGCCAGCAGCGTAGGGTGGGGGGCCAAAGAGACCCAGTACTTC
TRBV4-1,.,TRBJ1-2,.,CASSQAGTRDGYTF,TGCGCCAGCAGCCAAGCCGGGACACGGGATGGCTACACCTTC
TRBV5-1,.,TRBJ1-4,few,CASSLGDRYSNEKLFF,TGCGCCAGCAGCTTGGGGGACCGCTACTCTAATGAAAAACTGTTTTTT
TRBV7-2,.,TRBJ2-3,many,CASTPSLDTQYF,TGTGCCAGCACCCCTAGCCTAGATACGCAGTATTTT
TRBV6-6,.,TRBJ2-7,many,CASTLQDEQYF,TGTGCCAGCACCCTACAGGACGAGCAGTACTTC
TRBV7-9,.,TRBJ1-1,many,CASRGPYTEAFF,TGTGCCAGCAGAGGACCCTACACTGAAGCTTTCTTT
TRBV20-1,.,TRBJ2-3,many,CSARGGGRGNTQYF,TGCAGTGCCCGAGGAGGGGGGAGGGGTAATACGCAGTATTTT
TRBV12-3/TRBV12-4,.,TRBJ1-2,many,CASRTQTGGYTF,TGTGCCAGCAGGACCCAAACGGGAGGCTACACCTTC
TRBV29-1,.,TRBJ2-2,many,CSADSGETGELFF,TGCAGCGCCGACTCGGGGGAAACCGGGGAGCTGTTTTTT
TRBV10-3,.,TRBJ1-1,few,CAIRDRGEGNTEAFF,TGTGCCATCAGGGATAGGGGAGAAGGGAACACTGAAGCTTTCTTT
TRBV16,.,TRBJ1-1,.,CASSQSRGPGTEAFF,TGTGCCAGCAGCCAATCGCGGGGGCCGGGCACTGAAGCTTTCTTT
TRBV3-1,.,TRBJ2-7,many,CASSQGTAYEQYF,TGTGCCAGCAGCCAAGGGACAGCCTACGAGCAGTACTTC
TRBV7-2,.,TRBJ2-2,many,CASSLGAGLDTGELFF,TGTGCCAGCAGCTTAGGGGCGGGGTTGGACACCGGGGAGCTGTTTTTT
TRBV20-1,.,TRBJ1-6,many,CSAARRIDNSPLHF,TGCAGTGCTGCAAGACGGATCGATAATTCACCCCTCCACTTT
TRBV7-8,TRBD2,TRBJ2-7,few,CASTSGGPGEQYF,TGTGCCAGCACCTCGGGGGGTCCCGGGGAGCAGTACTTC
TRBV12-3/TRBV12-4,.,TRBJ1-2,many,CASSLSAIYGYTF,TGTGCCAGCAGTTTATCGGCCATCTATGGCTACACCTTC
TRBV12-3/TRBV12-4,.,TRBJ1-3,many,CASSLSRALNRPGNTIYF,TGTGCCAGCAGTTTATCAAGGGCCTTGAACCGACCTGGAAACACCATATATTTT
TRBV5-1,.,TRBJ2-7,many,CASSSDSPYEQYF,TGCGCCAGCAGTTCCGACAGCCCCTACGAGCAGTACTTC
TRBV7-8,TRBD1,TRBJ2-7,many,CASSLNQGDYEQYF,TGTGCCAGCAGCTTAAACCAGGGGGACTACGAGCAGTACTTC
TRBV27,.,TRBJ1-1,many,CASSSLLNTEAFF,TGTGCCAGCAGCTCCCTATTGAACACTGAAGCTTTCTTT
TRBV27,.,TRBJ2-4,.,CASSLAGSAIQYF,TGTGCCAGCAGTTTGGCGGGGTCCGCCATTCAGTACTTC
TRBV7-9,.,TRBJ1-4,.,CASSSGGEGNEKLFF,TGTGCCAGCAGTTCCGGAGGGGAGGGTAATGAAAAACTGTTTTTT
TRBV6-1,TRBD1,TRBJ2-5,few,CASSDVGQGEETQYF,TGTGCCAGCAGTGATGTGGGACAGGGTGAAGAGACCCAGTACTTC
TRBV4-2,TRBD2,TRBJ2-2,many,CASSQDVAGILKGGELFF,TGTGCCAGCAGCCAAGATGTAGCGGGGATACTAAAAGGCGGGGAGCTGTTTTTT
TRBV7-2,TRBD2,TRBJ2-1,few,CASSSVAGGLEQFF,TGTGCCAGCAGCTCCGTAGCGGGGGGGCTTGAGCAGTTCTTC
TRBV20-1,.,TRBJ1-5,.,CSARDERGPGSQPQHF,TGCAGTGCTAGAGATGAGCGGGGACCGGGTAGTCAGCCCCAGCATTTT
TRBV6-6,TRBD1,TRBJ1-3,many,CASSQGAEGNTIYF,TGTGCCAGCAGTCAGGGGGCGGAAGGAAACACCATATATTTT
TRBV5-1,.,TRBJ2-5,many,CASSLAPGLERETQYF,TGCGCCAGCAGCTTGGCCCCCGGCCTGGAGCGAGAGACCCAGTACTTC
TRBV3-1,.,TRBJ2-4,many,CASSPTGTAKNIQYF,TGTGCCAGCAGTCCAACAGGGACGGCCAAAAACATTCAGTACTTC
TRBV4-3,.,TRBJ2-7,.,CASSQGGDRPYEQYF,TGCGCCAGCAGCCAGGGGGGCGACAGGCCCTACGAGCAGTACTTC
TRBV6-5,.,TRBJ2-5,many,CASGEISAETQYF,TGTGCCAGCGGGGAGATTTCCGCGGAGACCCAGTACTTC
TRBV4-3,.,TRBJ1-1,many,CASSQDLGGEAFF,TGCGCCAGCAGCCAAGATCTAGGGGGAGAAGCTTTCTTT
TRBV2,.,TRBJ1-1,many,CASGRGGNTEAFF,TGTGCCAGCGGGAGGGGAGGTAACACTGAAGCTTTCTTT
TRBV18,TRBD2,TRBJ2-1,.,CASSEATGGAYNEQFF,TGTGCCAGCTCCGAAGCCACCGGGGGGGCCTACAATGAGCAGTTCTTC